This TCR beta chain originates from a study of shared clonotypes between healthy human individuals. Study outcomes and limitations: Exclusively blood specimens were collected; tissue repertoires likely differ. Compared with clonotypes that all four donors shared, non-shared clonotypes had lower generation probabilities.

CD45RA+ naive and CD45RA-negative memory subsets were separated from CD4+ cells. With respect to this clone: Its antigen is currently unknown.

Trimming cost V 4 bases and J 9 bases; bases outside gene matches: 17. The CDR3 length is 16 residues. In germline, CDR1 is SGHRS, CDR2 YFSETQ. Sequencing was performed with immunoSEQ multiplex PCR; in TCRdb, only in-frame clones are kept and a portion is missing. The sample consists of roughly 2 million clones, over 85% of them appearing once. The J gene is TRBJ2-7, the V gene TRBV5-1; 9 nucleotides match TRBD2. Sequenced sample: naive CD4+ T cells sorted from blood. As for subset: CD45RA+ positively selected. This sequence was found in a man aged 18 to 35 in good health. CDR3 amino acids: CASSPEREEPPTRQYF. For the CDR3, the DNA is TGCGCCAGCAGCCCCGAGCGGGAGGAACCTCCTACGAGGCAGTACTTC.